This is a list of T cell receptor beta chains from one sample in a study of blood T cell repertoires in COVID-19. Assay used: immunoSEQ multiplex PCR; TCRdb lists only in-frame clones, some missing. Counted here are a few hundred thousand clones, 70% to 85% occurring once; the ten biggest clones make up about 13%. The sequenced material came from peripheral blood. Source of these receptors: a human donor in a cohort sampled during active COVID-19. Both conserved end residues are part of each CDR3.

j_call v_call cdr3_aa
TRBJ2-2 TRBV18 CASSPDLRGLNTGELFF
TRBJ2-5 TRBV2 CASSRDFRETQYF
TRBJ2-5 TRBV10-3 CAPKGKREGTETQYF
TRBJ2-1 TRBV5-1 CASSLPGTSGGGNEQFF
TRBJ1-1 TRBV19 CATRAGLNTEAFF
TRBJ1-1 TRBV5-1 CASSSQVGSNTEAFF
TRBJ2-7 TRBV5-4 CASARDYSYEQYF
TRBJ2-7 TRBV5-1 CASSLSGGTYEQYF
TRBJ2-7 TRBV10-3 CAISPGQGPYEQYF
TRBJ1-2 TRBV11-2 CASSLGGSLYNYGYTF
TRBJ2-4 TRBV7-2 CASSQFPRGKNIQYF